The T cell receptor beta chain described here comes from a study of shared clonotypes between healthy human individuals. Original handling: Filtering of immunoSEQ junctional sequences could not match full-length read filtering. TCRdb keeps only in-frame clones here, not all; method: immunoSEQ multiplex PCR. V and J calls and clone size are as listed in that table; D and trimming were resolved from the DNA. Of under 700,000 clones in the sample, roughly 96% were seen once. Positively selected for CCR7, the CD45RO-negative cells used as naive CD8 cells excluded terminally differentiated effector memory CD45RA+ cells. The germline V gene encodes CDR1 MNHEY and CDR2 SMNVEV (reference sequence). The junction had 6 bases not matched to a gene; V was cut back by 5 bases and J by 0 bases. The CDR3 contains 15 residues.

The source of this sequence is a woman in her 30s in good health. The chain carries TRBV27 and TRBJ2-7; TRBD2 agrees at 8 bases. The sample consisted of naive CD8+ T cells sorted from blood. This CDR3 reads CASSPLAGISYEQYF. Written as DNA, the CDR3 is TGTGCCAGCAGTCCGTTAGCGGGGATCTCCTACGAGCAGTACTTC.